This T cell receptor beta chain derives from a study of vaccination effects on CD4 cells after COVID-19 (dated by TCRdb to between 2021 and 2022). About the full investigation: Across the study, the median time from the second dose to post-vaccine sampling was 72 days (range 14 to 241). SARS-CoV-2 spike-specific CD4+ TCR repertoires from before and after mRNA vaccination were compared in COVID-19 convalescent patients and in infection-naive vaccine recipients. A total of 10 COVID-19 convalescent patients and a few SARS-CoV-2-naive healthy vaccine recipients were included in the full study. Cultures from other donors in the study were sequenced using the Oncomine TCR Beta short-read assay on an Illumina iSeq 100.

The library came from the immunoSEQ multiplex PCR assay. DNA from the CD4+ T cells that had been cultured and isolated underwent TCR beta CDR3 sequencing. Per the original workflow: Non-productive TCR sequences were removed, reads were trimmed to the CDR3 region, and CDR3s of at least 7 amino acids were retained. The MANAFEST web app was used to identify antigen-specific clonotypes by comparing expansion in peptide wells with expansion in reference cultures. To be called positive, a clone needed expansion at FDR<0.05 compared with the reference and with all other wells, an odds ratio greater than 5, and a frequency greater than 0.1% in two replicate wells. Cross-reactive clonotypes were defined as significantly expanded in SARS-CoV-2 spike wells and in at least one common cold coronavirus spike condition. CDR3 similarity was assessed by Levenshtein distance using the stringdist R package, and unrooted trees were constructed with ape in R 3.6.1. This immuneACCESS table, as held by TCRdb, lists in-frame sequences with V and J called but not all clones. Of the missing ones, under half trace to an unresolved V gene in checked studies; the others have no known cause. V and J calls and clone size follow that table, whereas D and trimming were derived from the DNA. The sample includes 20,000 to 25,000 clones, with 72% observed a single time. Roughly 10% of the sample is taken by the ten largest.

Results and caveats for the whole study, not just this receptor: Only a small number of convalescent patients were included, and no early post-infection timepoints were available, which limited the study. In healthy vaccine recipients, vaccine-induced clones were almost all SARS-CoV-2 mono-reactive, with only 1 of 255 cross-reactive with common cold coronaviruses. Clones induced by infection and clones induced by vaccination both contracted markedly at late timepoints after vaccination, which fits with T cell responses waning over time.

Via the germline V gene, CDR1 is MDHEN and CDR2 SYDVKM. V lost 4 bases and J lost 1 base; the stretch between them is 26 bases long. The CDR3 holds 19 amino acids from the cysteine to the phenylalanine. Only CDR3 DNA remains: 57 bases, in frame from the first base. In the ViraFEST assay, PBMC were stimulated with viral peptide pools, and TCR sequencing was then used to find antigen-specific CD4+ T cell clonotypes based on their expansion. After around ten days of culture, CD4+ T cells were isolated with the EasySep CD4+ T cell isolation kit. Participants received two doses of either the BNT162b2 or the mRNA-1273 mRNA SARS-CoV-2 vaccine. Negative nucleocapsid antibody results before and after vaccination confirmed that the healthy vaccine recipients had no prior SARS-CoV-2 infection. Some 2 million PBMC per well were cultured with 9 to 10 ug/ml peptides in IMDM containing roughly 5% human AB serum, about 10 IU/ml IL-2 and gentamicin. On days 3 and 7, half of the culture medium was replaced with fresh IL-2-containing medium. Each peptide stimulation condition was cultured in triplicate wells unless otherwise noted. PBMC were separated from whole blood using Ficoll-Paque Plus gradient centrifugation and were then either cryopreserved at -140C or used fresh. The overlapping peptide pools covered the spike proteins of SARS-CoV-2 as well as those of the common cold coronaviruses HCoV-NL63, HCoV-OC43 and HCoV-229E. Genomic DNA was extracted from cultured CD4+ T cells with the QIAamp micro DNA kit.

About this clone: No cognate antigen has been identified for it. Base qualities are not provided; no much larger clone lies one nucleotide away.

The rearrangement combines TRBV28 with TRBJ2-7, with a weak D call of TRBD1 (5 bases match). This receptor was identified in a human donor who received a COVID-19 vaccine. The starting material was CD4+ T cells from PBMCs cultured with HCoV-NL63 spike peptides, obtained after COVID-19 vaccination. Explained via the paper, the cell subset or site label denotes: HCoV-NL63 spike overlapping peptide pool stimulation. CDR3 loop: CASSSSPRIGASDSYEQYF. The bases are TGTGCCAGCAGTTCTTCCCCTCGGATTGGGGCCTCGGATTCCTACGAGCAGTACTTC. The reference TRBV28 and TRBJ2-7 proteins fill in what lies around the CDR3, so the full variable domain reads DVKVTQSSRYLVKRTGEKVFLECVQDMDHENMFWYRQDPGLGLRLIYFSYDVKMKEKGDIPEGYSVSREKKERFSLILESASTNQTSMYLCASSSSPRIGASDSYEQYFGPGTRLTVT.